This TCR beta chain was profiled in a study of shared clonotypes between healthy human individuals. Regarding the study as a whole: Generation probabilities were higher for clonotypes shared across all four sorted-subset donors than for unshared ones.

The deep-level immunoSEQ assay was used. Libraries were prepared by immunoSEQ multiplex PCR; TCRdb keeps only in-frame clonotypes and omits some of them. The sample consists of about 2.2 million clones, roughly 95% of them appearing once. Comment on this clone: No antigen is known for it.

Germline V gene lookup returns CDR1 LNHDA and CDR2 SQIVND (reference sequence). J gave up 7 bases and V 8 bases, and 10 bases lay outside the gene matches. This CDR3 comprises 13 residues. Naive CD8 cells, CD45RO-negative and positively selected for CCR7, excluded terminally differentiated effector memory CD45RA+ cells. The chain recombines TRBV19 with TRBJ2-7; 8 positions match TRBD1. Sequencing input: naive CD8+ T cells from PBMCs. This clonotype originated in a man between 18 and 35 years old in good health. Some clones in this sample may be carry-over from other donors' samples. The CDR3, as DNA: TGTGCCAGTGAGGGGCAGGGGGCGTTGGAGCAGTACTTC. It specifies CASEGQGALEQYF.